Below are 32 T cell receptor beta chains sequenced from a single sample in a study of blood T cell repertoires in COVID-19. Clones were sequenced by immunoSEQ multiplex PCR, and TCRdb holds only the in-frame ones, with some missing. The table lists tens of thousands of clones, about 86% of them singletons. The sample consisted of peripheral blood. The receptors shown here come from an elderly woman in a cohort sampled during active or convalescent COVID-19.

This chain links TRBV28 with TRBJ2-5, with 10 nucleotides matching TRBD2. V was clipped by 3 bases and J by 5 bases; unmatched bases: 6. Germline CDR1 MDHEN, CDR2 SYDVKM. CDR3 length equals 15 residues. CDR3 coding DNA: TGTGCCAGCAGTTTGACGGCTAGCGGGAGTGAGACCCAGTACTTC. Encoded protein: CASSLTASGSETQYF.

The sample holds one count of this clone. The chain is built from TRBV3-1 (or the pseudogene TRBV3-2) and TRBJ2-3, with unresolved D. V lost 1 base, J lost 3 bases, and 2 bases lay in between. Germline V CDR1 and CDR2: LGHDT, YNNKEL (reference sequence). CDR3 length: 12 residues. The DNA of the CDR3 is TGTGCCAGCAGCCAAGTAACAGATACGCAGTATTTT. Its translation is CASSQVTDTQYF.

This clone was found once. This chain connects TRBV28 to TRBJ2-7, with TRBD2 identical over 10 bases. The germline V gene has CDR1 MDHEN and CDR2 SYDVKM. This CDR3 spans 15 amino acids. The trim removed 5 bases at V and 6 bases at J, leaving 10 bases unmatched. The CDR3 DNA is TGTGCCAGCAGTGCCCGACTAGCGGGCCCTATCGAGCAGTACTTC. It is translated as CASSARLAGPIEQYF.

The chain recombines TRBV28 with TRBJ2-6; weak D call: TRBD2 (5 bases). The germline V gene has CDR1 MDHEN and CDR2 SYDVKM. The CDR3 consists of 16 residues. Trimming removed 5 bases from V and 0 bases from J, with 11 bases in between. The CDR3 nucleotides are TGTGCCAGCAGTGCGGGCTACGACTCTGGGGCCAACGTCCTGACTTTC. Protein: CASSAGYDSGANVLTF.

This chain uses TRBV19 with TRBJ1-3, with D uncertain. The CDR3 extends over 12 amino acids. V was shortened by 3 bases and J by 5 bases, with 5 bases between the two germline ends. CDR1 is LNHDA and CDR2 is SQIVND in the germline V gene (reference sequence). The CDR3 loop is CASSILRNTIYF. CDR3 nucleotides: TGTGCCAGTAGTATCCTTCGAAACACCATATATTTT.

V and J are TRBV11-2 and TRBJ2-5; TRBD1 agrees at 7 bases. The trim removed 3 bases at V and 4 bases at J, leaving 5 bases unmatched. The germline CDR1 and CDR2 sequences are SGHAT and FQNNGV. This CDR3 has 14 residues. CDR3 in DNA: TGTGCCAGCAGCTTCAACAGGGGCCCAGAGACCCAGTACTTC. This gives the protein CASSFNRGPETQYF.

J is TRBJ1-2 and V is TRBV28; 7 bases are a match to TRBD1. V trimming: 7 bases; J trimming: 7 bases; junction bases outside the gene matches: 6. The CDR3 is 12 residues long. CDR1 and CDR2 from the germline V gene are MDHEN and SYDVKM. CDR3 nucleotides: TGTGCCAGCACAAACAGGGGAACTGGCTACACCTTC. Its translation is CASTNRGTGYTF.

The gene calls are TRBV24-1 and TRBJ2-7; possible D gene TRBD1, 6 bases. Trimming left V 0 bases short and J 2 bases short, with 7 bases between. CDR1 is KGHDR and CDR2 is SFDVKD in the germline V gene. CDR3 length: 14 residues. CDR3 sequence (DNA): TGTGCCACCAGTGATTTGCGGGACACCTACGAGCAGTACGTC. It translates to CATSDLRDTYEQYV.

This clone was counted once. This sequence joins TRBV11-3 and TRBJ2-3, with a weak D call TRBD1 (6 bases). V was cut by 2 bases and J by 0 bases, with 9 bases left in between. This CDR3 comprises 15 residues. Germline-derived CDR1 and CDR2 are SGHNT and YENEEA. CDR3 DNA sequence: TGTGCCAGCAGCTTAAAAACAGGGAGCACAGATACGCAGTATTTT. Its translation is CASSLKTGSTDTQYF.

CDR3 region: CAISDNRLAGGIDTQYF. The CDR3 DNA is TGTGCCATCAGTGACAATCGACTAGCGGGAGGAATAGATACGCAGTATTTT. The chain joins TRBV10-3 to TRBJ2-3, with 13 bases that match TRBD2. The CDR3 has 17 residues. CDR1 and CDR2 (germline): ENHRY, SYGVKD. V gave up 3 bases and J gave up 5 bases; unmatched junction bases: 8.

V gene TRBV7-9 combines with J gene TRBJ2-2; D is perhaps TRBD2 (5 bases). V was cut by 1 base and J by 0 bases, with 9 bases left in between. There are 16 residues in the CDR3. Germline V gives CDR1 SEHNR, CDR2 FQNEAQ (reference sequence). CDR3 bases: TGTGCCAGCAGCTTAGTTCCGGGGACGAACACCGGGGAGCTGTTTTTT. Protein: CASSLVPGTNTGELFF.

J is TRBJ1-2 and V is TRBV6-5; D unclear. The CDR3 has 13 amino acids. Trimming cost V 4 bases and J 2 bases, with 8 bases left between them. Germline V lookup: CDR1 MNHEY, CDR2 SVGAGI. The CDR3 sequence is CASSLEQNYGYTF. For the CDR3, the DNA is TGTGCCAGCAGTTTAGAACAGAACTATGGCTACACCTTC.

As regards this clone: The germline gene is not matched at one end of the junction; a read error may be the cause. This chain links TRBV7-2 with TRBJ2-3; TRBD2 might be the D (6 bases). The germline V gene encodes CDR1 SGHTA and CDR2 FQGNSA. The CDR3 covers 14 residues. The CDR3 spells CASRRDWGTDTQYF. The CDR3 DNA follows: TGTGCCAGCAGGCGGGACTGGGGCACGGATACGCAGTATTTT.

The chain recombines TRBV29-1 with TRBJ1-2; D might be TRBD1 (6 bases). Germline values: CDR1 SQVTM, CDR2 ANQGSEA. V was cut by 6 bases and J by 3 bases, with 20 bases left in between. The length of the CDR3 is 15 residues. The CDR3 is CSVWGSAGGDYGYTF. For the CDR3, the DNA is TGCAGCGTGTGGGGGTCTGCGGGGGGCGACTATGGCTACACCTTC.

This clone was detected a few times. Here the CDR3 DNA reads TGTGCCAGCAGTAGTCTTGGGGTGGGGAGAACGAACTACAATGAGCAGTTCTTC. This gives the protein CASSSLGVGRTNYNEQFF. The chain combines TRBV28 with TRBJ2-1; D might be TRBD2 (5 bases). Trimming removed 5 bases at V and 3 bases at J, with 23 bases between. From germline, CDR1 is MDHEN and CDR2 SYDVKM. The CDR3 extends over 18 amino acids.

The J gene is TRBJ2-3, the V gene TRBV11-2; no clear D gene. Germline lookup yields CDR1 SGHAT and CDR2 FQNNGV. There are 12 residues in the CDR3. Trimming removed 2 bases at V and 7 bases at J, with 7 bases between. The DNA of the CDR3 is TGTGCCAGCAGCTTAAGCGCTAATACGCAGTATTTT. Translated, it gives CASSLSANTQYF.

This clone was picked up one time. The chain recombines TRBV19 with TRBJ2-1; 11 bases align to TRBD2. This CDR3 is 15 amino acids long. V dropped 6 bases and J dropped 7; count of bases not matched to a gene: 8. Germline V CDR1 and CDR2: LNHDA, SQIVND (reference sequence). This chain's CDR3 is CASSKLAGVGNEQFF. The CDR3 region has the DNA TGTGCCAGTAGCAAACTAGCGGGAGTCGGGAATGAGCAGTTCTTC.

The V and J genes are TRBV5-4 and TRBJ2-2; tentative D call: TRBD1 (7 bases). The CDR3 is 16 residues long. Trimming took off 4 bases at V and 6 bases at J, with 19 bases between the two ends. Looked up from germline, CDR1 is SGHNT and CDR2 is YYREEE (reference sequence). The DNA for the CDR3 is TGTGCCAGCAGCCGTCCGGGGTCAGGGGGGTCCGGGGAGCTGTTTTTT. Translation gives CASSRPGSGGSGELFF.

The gene calls are TRBV25-1 and TRBJ1-2, with a possible D match to TRBD1 (6 bases). The V gene's germline CDR1 is MGHDK and CDR2 SYGVNS. V lost 5 bases and J lost 2, with 9 bases in between. This CDR3 spans 13 amino acids. The CDR3 protein is CASSMDSNYGYTF. The CDR3 DNA sequence: TGTGCCAGCAGTATGGACAGCAACTATGGCTACACCTTC.

The gene calls are TRBV18 and TRBJ1-2; D not certain. The V gene's germline CDR1 is KGHSH and CDR2 LQKENI. The CDR3 contains 14 residues. V lost 3 bases to trimming and J lost 2 bases, with 10 bases between them. In nucleotides, the CDR3 is TGTGCCAGCTCACCCCAGGTAGAAAACTATGGCTACACCTTC. Protein product: CASSPQVENYGYTF.

Worth noting for this clone: Relative to the germline gene, one junction end is altered; a read error may explain this. The chain joins TRBV19 to TRBJ1-2; 7 bases agree with TRBD1. The CDR3 spans 14 residues. Germline V gene lookup returns CDR1 LNHDA and CDR2 SQIVND (reference sequence). The CDR3 region is CASSIAGGTNGYTF. The CDR3 nucleotides are TGTGCCAGTAGTATTGCAGGGGGGACCAATGGTTACACCTTC. The whole variable domain, remainder taken from reference TRBV19 and TRBJ1-2, is DGGITQSPKYLFRKEGQNVTLSCEQNLNHDAMYWYRQDPGQGLRLIYYSQIVNDFQKGDIAEGYSVSREKKESFPLTVTSAQKNPTAFYLCASSIAGGTNGYTFGSGTRLTVV.

The chain is built from TRBV11-3 and TRBJ2-1; unclear D gene. Trimming cost V 5 bases and J 1 base, with 18 bases left between them. Germline CDR1 reads SGHNT; CDR2 reads YENEEA. This CDR3 contains 17 residues. DNA for the CDR3: TGTGCCAGCAGCCCACCCCCGGGTAGTTTGTCCTACAATGAGCAGTTCTTC. Translation gives CASSPPPGSLSYNEQFF.

The V and J genes are TRBV18 and TRBJ2-2, with D perhaps matching TRBD1 (6 bases). Germline CDR1 reads KGHSH; CDR2 reads LQKENI. Trimming left V 0 bases short and J 1 base short, with 9 bases between. The CDR3 is 16 residues long. The CDR3 spells CASSPPTGGNTGELFF. DNA of the CDR3: TGTGCCAGCTCACCACCGACAGGAGGGAACACCGGGGAGCTGTTTTTT.

The CDR3 DNA follows: TGTGCCAGTAGTCTCAGCCCCGGGGGATCCTACGAGCAGTACTTC. As protein: CASSLSPGGSYEQYF. The V gene is TRBV19, the J gene TRBJ2-7; tentatively, D is TRBD2 (6 bases). V was trimmed by 5 bases and J by 1 base, leaving 15 bases between them. Germline V gives CDR1 LNHDA, CDR2 SQIVND (reference sequence). The CDR3 contains 15 residues.

This chain links TRBV2 with TRBJ2-1, with a weak D call TRBD2 (6 bases). The germline V gene encodes CDR1 SNHLY and CDR2 FYNNEI. Trimming stripped 7 bases from V and 5 bases from J, with 12 bases between. The CDR3 has 13 residues. The CDR3 bases are TGTGCCAGCAAGTCACTAGCCCACAATGAGCAGTTCTTC. Translated: CASKSLAHNEQFF.

The chain has TRBV10-2 and TRBJ2-7, with D perhaps TRBD1 (6 bases). CDR1 is WSHSY and CDR2 is SAAADI in the germline V gene. V was pared by 8 bases and J by 2 bases, with 13 bases between. CDR3 length: 13 residues. The CDR3 bases are TGCGCCAGCCCAGGGGAATACACCTACGAGCAGTACGTC. Protein product: CASPGEYTYEQYV.

The chain links TRBV7-3 to TRBJ2-5; weak D call: TRBD2 (6 bases). CDR1 SGHTA and CDR2 FQGTGA come from the germline V gene. This CDR3 comprises 15 residues. With 5 bases removed from V and 4 bases from J, the gap between germline ends came to 17 bases. DNA for the CDR3: TGTGCCAGCAGCGTCCGGATCGGAGGGAGAGAGACCCAGTACTTC. This sequence encodes CASSVRIGGRETQYF.

The chain has TRBV9 and TRBJ2-1, with 8 bases lining up with TRBD2. CDR3 size: 14 residues. V shed 2 bases and J 8 bases; nucleotides not matched to a gene: 6. In germline, CDR1 is SGDLS, CDR2 YYNGEE. In nucleotides, the CDR3 is TGTGCCAGCAGCGTGAGCGGGAGCAACGATGAGCAGTTCTTC. Its translation: CASSVSGSNDEQFF.

The chain carries TRBV5-1 and TRBJ2-1, with TRBD1 matching 7 bases. Per germline, CDR1 SGHRS and CDR2 YFSETQ. The CDR3 has 16 residues. With V trimmed by 4 bases and J by 6 bases, 13 bases remained unmatched. In DNA, the CDR3 is TGCGCCAGCAGCCGGTCGACAGGGCAGATCGGCAATGAGCAGTTCTTC. This encodes CASSRSTGQIGNEQFF.

The V call is TRBV6-1, the J call TRBJ2-7; possibly TRBD1 for D (5 bases). V lost 2 bases to trimming and J lost 2 bases, with 10 bases between them. The germline V gene encodes CDR1 MNHNS and CDR2 SASEGT. This CDR3 is 14 amino acids long. The CDR3 DNA sequence: TGTGCCAGCAGTGAACCAGGACAAACCTACGAGCAGTACTTC. Protein: CASSEPGQTYEQYF.

V is TRBV9 and J is TRBJ1-2; no clear D gene. CDR1 and CDR2 (germline): SGDLS, YYNGEE. The CDR3 spans 12 residues. Trimming removed 3 bases at V and 6 bases at J, with 9 bases between. The CDR3: CASSATMHGYTF. In DNA form, the CDR3 reads TGTGCCAGCAGCGCTACGATGCATGGCTACACCTTC.

This sequence joins TRBV29-1 and TRBJ2-1, with D tentatively TRBD2 (6 bases). The V gene lost 3 bases and the J gene lost 7 bases, with 16 bases spanning the gap. The CDR3 loop spans 14 amino acids. Germline V lookup: CDR1 SQVTM, CDR2 ANQGSEA. In DNA form, the CDR3 reads TGCAGCGTTGATTCGGGACTCTCTACGAATGAGCAGTTCTTC. It translates to CSVDSGLSTNEQFF.